The 20 T cell receptor beta chains below come from one sample, sequenced in a study of beta chain features in type 1 diabetes (dated by TCRdb to between 2018 and 2020). On the study overall, not on this receptor specifically: A moderate but significant shortening of TCRB CDR3 length was observed in type 1 diabetes patients in all four CD4+ subsets.

The library was made by the immunoSEQ multiplex PCR assay. All of the isolated RNA was reverse transcribed with the High Capacity cDNA Reverse Transcription Kit, so expressed TCRB transcripts were sequenced. TCRdb obtained this table from immuneACCESS and retained in-frame rearrangements with V and J assigned. These tables miss some clones; where compared with another copy, unresolved V genes account for less than half of the shortfall, and the remainder is unexplained. In all, the sample holds 100,000 to 150,000 clones, and roughly 17% of those were seen once. 2% to 3% of the sample goes to the ten largest clones. What these receptors recognize is not known. The specimen sequenced was central memory CD4+ T cells from blood. These receptors originate from a man between 18 and 29 years old with type 1 diabetes.

This clone was found a few times. A far bigger clonotype differs at one base, so this is likely a read error. The V gene is TRBV29-1, the J gene TRBJ2-7; maybe TRBD1 (5 bases). Between the trimmed V and J ends, which lost 0 bases and 5 bases, there was a span of 14 bases. Germline CDR1 reads SQVTM; CDR2 reads ANQGSEA. The CDR3 runs to 14 residues. The CDR3 nucleotides read TGCAGCGTTGAAGAGGCAGGGCGCCGGAACGAGCAGTACTTC. This codes for CSVEEAGRRNEQYF.

This CDR3 is CASSAGLAGGLIGNEQFF. Written as DNA, the CDR3 is TGTGCCAGCAGCGCCGGGCTAGCGGGGGGGCTCATTGGCAATGAGCAGTTCTTC. The chain carries TRBV7-2 and TRBJ2-1, with TRBD2 identical over 12 bases. The junction had 14 bases not matched to a gene; V was cut back by 5 bases and J by 6 bases. The CDR3 is 18 amino acids. The germline gives CDR1 SGHTA, CDR2 FQGNSA.

About this clone: This same CDR3 is encoded by further DNA sequences in the sample. The chain employs TRBV20-1 and TRBJ2-7; D is ambiguous. Per germline, CDR1 DFQATT and CDR2 SNEGSKA (reference sequence). The CDR3 has 10 amino acids. V was cut by 3 bases and J by 3 bases, with 3 bases left in between. CDR3 protein: CSARDYEQYF. The CDR3 nucleotides read TGCAGTGCTAGGGACTACGAGCAGTACTTC.

A few counts support this clone. The J gene is TRBJ2-7, the V gene TRBV7-2; D tentatively reads TRBD1 or TRBD2 (5 bases each). Trimming removed 1 base from V and 6 bases from J, with 10 bases in between. CDR3 size: 13 residues. CDR1 and CDR2 (germline): SGHTA, FQGNSA. The CDR3 sequence: CASSLGGDVEQYF. CDR3 coding DNA: TGTGCCAGCAGCTTAGGAGGGGATGTCGAGCAGTACTTC.

This clone was counted between two and nine times. V gene TRBV19 combines with J gene TRBJ1-6; the D gene is possibly TRBD1 (5 bases). The germline V gene encodes CDR1 LNHDA and CDR2 SQIVND (reference sequence). The CDR3 is made up of 15 amino acids. V lost 6 bases and J 9 bases, leaving 18 bases between the germline ends. CDR3 nucleotide sequence: TGTGCCAGTAGCTTTGAGGGGATCCAGGGTTCACCCCTCCACTTT. Its translation is CASSFEGIQGSPLHF.

The rearrangement joins TRBV15 to TRBJ1-6; D not certain. The CDR3 extends over 15 amino acids. Deletions cut 0 bases from V and 9 bases from J, with 12 bases between. The V gene's germline CDR1 is LNHNV and CDR2 YYDKDF (reference sequence). CDR3: CATSRDRVIGSPLHF. The CDR3 DNA reads TGTGCCACCAGCAGAGATCGGGTTATAGGTTCACCCCTCCACTTT.

This clone was counted a few times. The chain joins TRBV2 to TRBJ2-7; 7 bases align to TRBD1. Unmatched junction bases numbered 8, after V lost 6 bases and J lost 3 bases. The CDR3 has 14 amino acids. CDR1 is SNHLY, CDR2 FYNNEI, per germline. The CDR3 sequence is CASSAQGQYYEQYF. CDR3 DNA sequence: TGTGCCAGCAGCGCGCAGGGACAGTACTACGAGCAGTACTTC.

This clone has a handful of counts. V is TRBV29-1 and J is TRBJ2-3; no reliable D call. Trimming took 2 bases from V and 1 from J, leaving 7 bases between them. Per the germline V gene, CDR1 is SQVTM and CDR2 is ANQGSEA. The CDR3 loop spans 13 amino acids. CDR3 sequence reads: CSVERVGTDTQYF. DNA for the CDR3: TGCAGCGTTGAAAGGGTTGGCACAGATACGCAGTATTTT.

This clone was counted ten times or more. V gene TRBV7-2 combines with J gene TRBJ2-3, with D perhaps TRBD2 (6 bases). Per the germline V gene, CDR1 is SGHTA and CDR2 is FQGNSA. The V and J ends lost 5 bases and 3 bases respectively, with 15 bases between them. This CDR3 has 15 amino acids. CDR3 protein: CASSKASLATDTQYF. DNA of the CDR3: TGTGCCAGCAGCAAAGCTAGTCTAGCGACAGATACGCAGTATTTT.

V gene TRBV5-8 combines with J gene TRBJ2-4, with D perhaps TRBD2 (5 bases). Trimming took off 6 bases at V and 0 bases at J, with 16 bases between the two ends. The CDR3 is 16 residues long. In germline, CDR1 is SGHTS, CDR2 YDEGEE. The CDR3 nucleotides read TGTGCCAGCATTAACCTGGGGAGACTAGCCAAAAACATTCAGTACTTC. Translating gives CASINLGRLAKNIQYF.

This clone appeared a few times. The gene calls are TRBV7-2 and TRBJ1-2; 8 bases are shared with TRBD1. V was pared by 10 bases and J by 0 bases, with 10 bases of the junction left unmatched. The CDR3 consists of 15 residues. CDR1 SGHTA and CDR2 FQGNSA come from the germline V gene. This CDR3 reads CAIPQGDRTNYGYTF. In DNA, the CDR3 is TGTGCCATCCCACAGGGGGACAGAACTAACTATGGCTACACCTTC.

The chain uses TRBV11-2 and TRBJ2-5, with D hard to call. V lost 2 bases, J lost 1 base, and 8 bases lay in between. Germline values: CDR1 SGHAT, CDR2 FQNNGV. The CDR3 runs to 14 residues. The CDR3 coding sequence is TGTGCCAGCAGCTTATATGGGGTCCAAGAGACCCAGTACTTC. Protein: CASSLYGVQETQYF.

The gene calls are TRBV21-1 and TRBJ2-5; TRBD2 is the table's D call and was not checked against the DNA. TRBV21-1 is a documented pseudogene. This CDR3 has 16 amino acids. CDR3 sequence: CASSKARQPEEETQYF. CDR3 DNA sequence: TGTGCCAGCAGCAAAGCGCGGCAGCCTGAGGAAGAGACCCAGTACTTC.

The rearrangement joins TRBV30 to TRBJ2-7, with D unresolved. The CDR3 has 11 residues. Germline CDR1 reads GTSNPN; CDR2 reads SVGIG (reference sequence). The V end lost 5 bases, the J end lost 5 bases, and 10 bases lay between the germline ends. CDR3 region: CAWGTADEQYF. In DNA, the CDR3 is TGTGCCTGGGGAACAGCAGACGAGCAGTACTTC.

This clone was detected only a few times. The rearrangement joins TRBV7-2 to TRBJ1-1; D remains unclear. Germline assignment: CDR1 SGHTA and CDR2 FQGNSA. With 5 bases removed from V and 2 bases from J, the gap between germline ends came to 9 bases. This CDR3 contains 13 residues. CDR3 bases: TGTGCCAGCAGCCTCGGCAGAAACACTGAAGCTTTCTTT. It encodes CASSLGRNTEAFF.

This clone has at least ten counts. This chain joins TRBV11-3 and TRBJ2-2; TRBD2 is a possible D gene (5 bases). Germline V gene data show CDR1 as SGHNT and CDR2 as YENEEA. The CDR3 extends over 19 amino acids. The ends were cut back, 5 bases at V and 2 bases at J, with 24 bases in the middle. In DNA form, the CDR3 reads TGTGCCAGCAGCCCATCCCTTGGATTGTTTCGGGGAAACACCGGGGAGCTGTTTTTT. It codes for CASSPSLGLFRGNTGELFF.

In its sample, this clone was seen a few times. The V gene is TRBV18, the J gene TRBJ2-7, with D unresolved. The CDR3 runs to 15 residues. V was shortened by 3 bases and J by 1 base, with 13 bases between the two germline ends. Germline assignment: CDR1 KGHSH and CDR2 LQKENI. This chain's CDR3 is CASSPLEESSYEQYF. The CDR3 nucleotides are TGTGCCAGCTCACCCCTCGAGGAATCTTCCTACGAGCAGTACTTC. The whole variable domain, remainder taken from reference TRBV18 and TRBJ2-7, is NAGVMQNPRHLVRRRGQEARLRCSPMKGHSHVYWYRQLPEEGLKFMVYLQKENIIDESGMPKERFSAEFPKEGPSILRIQQVVRGDSAAYFCASSPLEESSYEQYFGPGTRLTVT.

The rearrangement joins TRBV30 to TRBJ1-2, with a weak D call TRBD1 (6 bases). The CDR3 sequence is 13 residues long. V was cut by 2 bases and J by 8 bases, with 15 bases left in between. The germline CDR1 and CDR2 sequences are GTSNPN and SVGIG (reference sequence). The CDR3 reads CAWSHGWTEGYTF. DNA for the CDR3: TGTGCCTGGAGTCACGGTTGGACAGAGGGCTACACCTTC.

The rearrangement uses TRBV6-5 and TRBJ2-2, with D maybe TRBD2 (6 bases). The ends were cut back, 8 bases at V and 3 bases at J, with 10 bases in the middle. This CDR3 comprises 13 residues. Germline CDR1 MNHEY, CDR2 SVGAGI. DNA for the CDR3: TGTGCCAGCGGGAGGCTATACACCGGGGAGCTGTTTTTT. Translation gives CASGRLYTGELFF.

The chain is built from TRBV30 and TRBJ2-2; unclear D gene. This CDR3 is built from 11 residues. V lost 4 bases to trimming and J lost 4 bases, with 4 bases between them. The germline V gene encodes CDR1 GTSNPN and CDR2 SVGIG (reference sequence). CDR3 bases: TGTGCCTGGACCCGCACCGGGGAGCTGTTTTTT. Translation gives CAWTRTGELFF.